This T cell receptor (beta chain) originates from a study of blood T cell repertoires in COVID-19. Overall study: There were acute and convalescent COVID-19 samples, and they came from the United States, Italy and Spain. T cells, B-cell-depleted T cells, or PBMCs supplied cDNA or gDNA.

This clone was observed once. Germline lookup yields CDR1 ENHRY and CDR2 SYGVKD. The V end lost 8 bases, the J end lost 4 bases, and 20 bases lay between the germline ends. The CDR3 runs 15 residues. Original handling: Estimation of nucleated cell counts was performed using reference gene primer amplification. Repertoires were generated with immunoSEQ multiplex PCR, while TCRdb's copy carries only in-frame clones and drops some. V, J and clone size were drawn from that table, and D and trimming were deduced from the DNA. Of fewer than 120,000 clones detected, roughly 85% appear once; the ten largest clones hold 15% to 20%.

The sequencing sample was made of peripheral blood. The sequence was collected from a woman aged 80 or older with active or convalescent COVID-19. The V and J genes are TRBV10-3 and TRBJ1-1; the D gene is possibly TRBD1 (5 bases). The CDR3 region is CAIGGRAPGGTEAFF. DNA of the CDR3: TGTGCCATCGGCGGAAGGGCACCGGGGGGCACTGAAGCTTTCTTT.